The rows below give T cell receptor beta chains drawn from one sample of a study of control samples from healthy donors and cancer patients. Produced via immunoSEQ multiplex PCR; TCRdb's table is partial and in-frame only. This table holds approximately 170,000 clones, around 90% found once. Sequencing input: blood. Receptors were obtained from a woman younger than 45 in good health. The CDR3 runs from the conserved cysteine through the conserved F or W. A D gene is named only where the DNA matches it firmly. Size is stated for part of the rows, as once, few or many counts, or as a class when the clone is expanded.

size	V	D	length	J	CDR3	DNA
.	TRBV28	.	12	TRBJ1-2	CASKGLQYGYTF	TGTGCCAGCAAGGGCCTACAGTATGGCTACACCTTC
.	TRBV6-2/TRBV6-3	.	14	TRBJ1-1	CASSLETVNTEAFF	TGTGCCAGCAGTTTGGAGACAGTCAACACTGAAGCTTTCTTT
once	TRBV21-1	.	15	TRBJ2-3	CASPGVAGIRDTQYF	TGTGCCAGCCCCGGGGTAGCGGGTATAAGAGATACGCAGTATTTT
.	TRBV9	TRBD2	16	TRBJ2-7	CASSPGGSGINYEQYF	TGTGCCAGCAGCCCCGGTGGTAGCGGGATAAACTACGAGCAGTACTTC
.	TRBV18	.	14	TRBJ2-1	CASSIARSYNEQFF	TGTGCCAGCTCCATAGCGCGGTCCTACAATGAGCAGTTCTTC
once	TRBV7-9	TRBD1	12	TRBJ1-1	CASSQYRGMAFF	TGTGCCAGCAGCCAATACAGGGGGATGGCTTTCTTT
.	TRBV5-4	.	19	TRBJ2-1	CASSLALVRLSTSYNEQFF	TGTGCCAGCAGCTTGGCCTTGGTTAGGCTGTCCACCTCCTACAATGAGCAGTTCTTC
.	TRBV10-1	.	17	TRBJ1-1	CASSESTREPMNTEAFF	TGCGCCAGCAGTGAGTCGACAAGGGAGCCCATGAACACTGAAGCTTTCTTT
.	TRBV6-6	.	16	TRBJ2-3	CASSYLGGNLGDTQYF	TGTGCCAGCAGCTACCTGGGCGGGAATTTAGGAGATACGCAGTATTTT
.	TRBV28	TRBD2	16	TRBJ2-1	CASSLSAIAGVDEQFF	TGTGCCAGCAGTTTATCGGCGATAGCGGGGGTGGATGAGCAGTTCTTC
.	TRBV5-4	TRBD1	16	TRBJ2-3	CASSFRRGQFADTQYF	TGTGCCAGCAGCTTCCGTAGGGGGCAGTTCGCAGATACGCAGTATTTT
.	TRBV28	TRBD2	16	TRBJ2-5	CASSSSKGLLLVAQYF	TGTGCCAGCAGTTCGTCGAAGGGACTACTCCTTGTGGCCCAGTACTTC
.	TRBV3-1/TRBV3-2	.	15	TRBJ1-6	CASSRPTGYNSPLHF	TGTGCCAGCAGCCGCCCGACAGGTTATAATTCACCCCTCCACTTT
.	TRBV4-2	TRBD2	19	TRBJ2-7	CASSQERTSGRPYFYEQYF	TGTGCCAGCAGCCAAGAGAGGACTAGCGGGAGGCCTTACTTTTACGAGCAGTACTTC
.	TRBV4-1	TRBD2	18	TRBJ2-1	CASSQDSTSGSNYNEQFF	TGCGCCAGCAGCCAAGATTCGACTAGCGGGAGTAACTACAATGAGCAGTTCTTC
.	TRBV11-2	.	14	TRBJ2-7	CASSLNYGTYEQYF	TGTGCCAGCAGCTTAAATTACGGGACCTACGAGCAGTACTTC
.	TRBV5-1	.	11	TRBJ2-5	CASSLLGDQYF	TGCGCCAGCAGCTTGCTGGGGGACCAGTACTTC
.	TRBV5-8	.	18	TRBJ2-2	CASSHGQGLRGGPGELFF	TGTGCCAGCAGCCATGGACAGGGACTTAGGGGAGGGCCCGGGGAGCTGTTTTTT
.	TRBV28	.	15	TRBJ1-4	CASSSPDSLNEKLFF	TGTGCCAGCAGTTCACCGGACAGCCTTAATGAAAAACTGTTTTTT
once	TRBV7-9	.	12	TRBJ1-5	CASSFRDQPQHF	TGTGCCAGCAGCTTTAGGGATCAGCCCCAGCATTTT
once	TRBV5-4	TRBD2	15	TRBJ2-7	CASSMGLTTTYEQYF	TGTGCCAGCAGCATGGGACTAACCACGACCTACGAGCAGTACTTC
.	TRBV15	.	13	TRBJ2-1	CATSRARINEQFF	TGTGCCACCAGCAGAGCTAGAATCAATGAGCAGTTCTTC
.	TRBV5-1	TRBD1	15	TRBJ2-1	CASSFAGTGGYEQFF	TGCGCCAGCAGTTTCGCCGGGACAGGGGGATATGAGCAGTTCTTC
.	TRBV3-1/TRBV3-2	TRBD2	15	TRBJ2-7	CASSLSAGGGYEQYF	TGTGCCAGCAGCCTTTCGGCGGGAGGAGGCTACGAGCAGTACTTC
.	TRBV7-2	.	13	TRBJ2-5	CASSPDRPETQYF	TGTGCCAGCAGCCCAGACAGGCCCGAGACCCAGTACTTC
.	TRBV6-5	.	13	TRBJ1-2	CASSRDKDYGYTF	TGTGCCAGCAGCCGCGACAAGGACTATGGCTACACCTTC
.	TRBV7-8	.	16	TRBJ2-3	CASSFYARDSTDTQYF	TGTGCCAGCAGCTTCTATGCCCGGGACAGCACAGATACGCAGTATTTT
.	TRBV3-1/TRBV3-2	TRBD2	16	TRBJ2-1	CASSHLGRAGGNEQFF	TGTGCCAGCAGCCACCTCGGGAGGGCCGGGGGCAATGAGCAGTTCTTC
.	TRBV12-3/TRBV12-4	.	13	TRBJ2-3	CASSQPRLDTQYF	TGTGCCAGCAGTCAACCACGACTAGATACGCAGTATTTT
.	TRBV29-1	TRBD1	12	TRBJ1-1	CSVGDRGAEAFF	TGCAGCGTCGGGGACAGGGGCGCTGAAGCTTTCTTT
.	TRBV4-2	.	14	TRBJ1-1	CASSDQGLSTEAFF	TGTGCCAGCAGCGACCAGGGGCTTAGCACTGAAGCTTTCTTT
.	TRBV7-2	.	13	TRBJ1-1	CASSTQGNTEAFF	TGTGCCAGCAGCACACAGGGGAACACTGAAGCTTTCTTT
.	TRBV5-6	.	14	TRBJ2-1	CASSFTTSYNEQFF	TGTGCCAGCAGCTTCACTACTTCCTACAATGAGCAGTTCTTC
.	TRBV20-1	.	15	TRBJ2-1	CSASLGDGSYNEQFF	TGCAGTGCTAGTCTGGGGGACGGCTCCTACAATGAGCAGTTCTTC
.	TRBV7-9	TRBD1	16	TRBJ1-3	CASSLGEGAPGNTIYF	TGTGCCAGCAGCTTAGGAGAGGGGGCGCCTGGAAACACCATATATTTT
.	TRBV10-3	.	15	TRBJ2-2	CAISETGTDTGELFF	TGTGCCATCAGTGAGACAGGGACGGACACCGGGGAGCTGTTTTTT
.	TRBV19	.	16	TRBJ1-1	CASSVGREAGIPEAFF	TGTGCCAGTAGTGTCGGTCGGGAGGCGGGGATTCCTGAAGCTTTCTTT
.	TRBV10-2	.	13	TRBJ2-5	CASSRDIQETQYF	TGCGCCAGCAGTCGGGACATACAAGAGACCCAGTACTTC
.	TRBV28	.	13	TRBJ1-5	CASGGRPNQPQHF	TGTGCCAGCGGGGGACGGCCCAATCAGCCCCAGCATTTT
.	TRBV15	.	14	TRBJ2-7	CATSRREGNYEQYF	TGTGCCACCAGCAGGCGCGAGGGGAACTACGAGCAGTACTTC
.	TRBV3-1/TRBV3-2	.	15	TRBJ2-1	CASSQSPVSYNEQFF	TGTGCCAGCAGCCAAAGCCCGGTCTCCTACAATGAGCAGTTCTTC
.	TRBV19	.	13	TRBJ1-3	CASSRVSGNTIYF	TGTGCCAGTTCAAGGGTCTCTGGAAACACCATATATTTT
.	TRBV15	.	15	TRBJ2-1	CATSPVRLEPNEQFF	TGTGCCACCAGCCCGGTGAGACTAGAGCCAAATGAGCAGTTCTTC
.	TRBV6-2/TRBV6-3	.	15	TRBJ2-2	CASSYGGTDTGELFF	TGTGCCAGCAGTTACGGGGGGACGGACACCGGGGAGCTGTTTTTT